The 23 T cell receptor beta chains listed next were all sequenced from one sample in a study of blood T cell repertoires in COVID-19. Sequencing was performed with immunoSEQ multiplex PCR; in TCRdb, only in-frame clones are kept and a portion is missing. The data show roughly 230,000 clones, 84% seen once. The source material was PBMCs or T cells enriched from blood (not recorded which). The source of these receptors is a man aged 50-59 years who had recovered from COVID-19.

In its sample, this clone was seen a few times. The chain recombines TRBV7-2 with TRBJ1-3; the match to TRBD1 covers 9 bases. CDR3 length: 16 amino acids. V dropped 3 bases and J dropped 4; count of bases not matched to a gene: 7. Germline V gene sequence: CDR1 SGHTA, CDR2 FQGNSA. CDR3 amino acids: CASSLLGQGIGNTIYF. CDR3 coding DNA: TGTGCCAGCAGCTTGCTGGGACAGGGTATAGGAAACACCATATATTTT.

This clone has more than one count but fewer than ten. The chain links TRBV9 to TRBJ2-7, with 11 nucleotides matching TRBD1. The ends lost 0 bases at V and 5 bases at J; junction bases unmatched: 7. The CDR3 has 16 amino acids. The V gene's germline CDR1 is SGDLS and CDR2 YYNGEE. CDR3 DNA: TGTGCCAGCAGCGTAGGGGACAGGGGGTATCGAGACGAGCAGTACTTC. Translating it yields CASSVGDRGYRDEQYF.

This sequence joins TRBV7-2 and TRBJ2-7; TRBD1 matches at 7 bases. The CDR3 is 14 amino acids. Germline V gene lookup returns CDR1 SGHTA and CDR2 FQGNSA. Trimming at V came to 6 bases and at J to 3 bases, leaving 8 bases not matched to a gene. The CDR3 sequence: CASSIGTVHYEQYF. CDR3 DNA: TGTGCCAGCAGTATCGGGACAGTCCACTACGAGCAGTACTTC.

This chain links TRBV7-9 with TRBJ2-7; TRBD1 agrees at 9 bases. Trimming cost V 5 bases and J 4 bases; bases outside gene matches: 6. Germline V gives CDR1 SEHNR, CDR2 FQNEAQ (reference sequence). The CDR3 is made up of 14 amino acids. The CDR3 nucleotides are TGTGCCAGCAGCCGAGGGACAGGGAAATACGAGCAGTACTTC. Residues: CASSRGTGKYEQYF.

This rearrangement joins TRBV9 to TRBJ2-7; a possible D gene is TRBD1 (5 bases). Looked up from germline, CDR1 is SGDLS and CDR2 is YYNGEE. Trimming took 3 bases from V and 7 from J, leaving 11 bases between them. This CDR3 has 12 amino acids. The CDR3 nucleotides read TGTGCCAGCAGCGCCGACGCAGGGGAGCAGTACTTC. Encoded protein: CASSADAGEQYF.

The V call is TRBV12-5, the J call TRBJ2-1; 7 nucleotides agree with TRBD2. CDR3 length equals 18 residues. The V gene end was trimmed by 1 base and the J gene end by 0 bases; junction bases not matched to a gene: 9. CDR1 and CDR2 from the germline V gene are LGHNT and FRNRAP. CDR3 loop: CASGLGLGTTSSYNEQFF. CDR3 nucleotides: TGTGCTAGTGGTTTGGGTTTGGGGACTACGAGCTCCTACAATGAGCAGTTCTTC.

V and J are TRBV7-3 and TRBJ2-2, with D perhaps TRBD1 (5 bases). The germline gives CDR1 SGHTA, CDR2 FQGTGA. The CDR3 is made up of 12 amino acids. V gave up 5 bases and J gave up 5 bases, with 6 bases separating them. CDR3 residues: CASSQGTGELFF. CDR3 nucleotides: TGTGCCAGCAGCCAGGGTACCGGGGAGCTGTTTTTT.

This chain links TRBV27 with TRBJ1-1; D not certain. CDR3 length: 13 amino acids. Trimming took 2 bases from V and 4 from J, leaving 8 bases between them. Per germline, CDR1 MNHEY and CDR2 SMNVEV (reference sequence). The CDR3 sequence: CASSLGEATEAFF. The CDR3 nucleotides are TGTGCCAGCAGTTTAGGAGAGGCCACTGAAGCTTTCTTT.

In DNA, the CDR3 is TGCGCCAGCAGCCTGACAGGGCCCTCAACTTTTGGAAACACCATATATTTT. Protein: CASSLTGPSTFGNTIYF. The rearrangement uses TRBV5-1 and TRBJ1-3; 7 nucleotides agree with TRBD1. The CDR3 runs 17 residues. Looked up from germline, CDR1 is SGHRS and CDR2 is YFSETQ. V lost 4 bases, J lost 3 bases, and 13 bases stayed unmatched.

This clone occurred a few times. This chain joins TRBV20-1 and TRBJ1-1; D is ambiguous. CDR3 length: 15 amino acids. V shed 3 bases and J shed 0 bases, with 14 bases lying between them. The germline gives CDR1 DFQATT, CDR2 SNEGSKA (reference sequence). CDR3 nucleotides: TGCAGTGCTAGTTATGGGCAGGCTATGAACACTGAAGCTTTCTTT. Its protein is CSASYGQAMNTEAFF.

This clone has only one observation. The J gene is TRBJ2-3, the V gene TRBV11-3; 12 nucleotides agree with TRBD2. The CDR3 contains 17 residues. The V gene's germline CDR1 is SGHNT and CDR2 YENEEA. V dropped 0 bases and J dropped 2; count of bases not matched to a gene: 3. The CDR3 loop reads CASSLDRLAGDTDTQYF. CDR3 nucleotides: TGTGCCAGCAGCTTAGATCGACTAGCGGGGGACACAGATACGCAGTATTTT.

There are a few counts of this clone. The chain uses TRBV5-6 and TRBJ1-4; D call uncertain. Trimming shortened V by 0 bases and J by 8 bases, and 14 bases separated the two germline ends. The germline gives CDR1 SGHDT, CDR2 YYEEEE. This CDR3 has 15 amino acids. The CDR3 spells CASSLEVTRREKLFF. CDR3 nucleotides: TGTGCCAGCAGCTTGGAAGTAACAAGGCGGGAAAAACTGTTTTTT.

This chain joins TRBV7-8 and TRBJ2-2; maybe TRBD2 (5 bases). V was trimmed by 4 bases and J by 4 bases, leaving 13 bases between them. The CDR3 runs to 15 residues. Germline CDR1 reads SGHVS; CDR2 reads FQNEAQ. CDR3 nucleotide sequence: TGTGCCAGCAGCTCTGGCTCCGGGGTCACCGGGGAGCTGTTTTTT. It is translated as CASSSGSGVTGELFF.

The chain couples TRBV7-2 to TRBJ1-3; 7 positions agree with TRBD1. The germline gives CDR1 SGHTA, CDR2 FQGNSA. After removal of 5 bases from V and 0 bases from J, the junction contained 7 bases not matched to a gene. This CDR3 region has 16 residues. The CDR3 DNA reads as TGTGCCAGCAGCCCCCAGACAGGGATCTCTGGAAACACCATATATTTT. Amino acid sequence: CASSPQTGISGNTIYF. The full variable domain, completed using reference TRBV7-2 and TRBJ1-3, is GAGVSQSPSNKVTEKGKDVELRCDPISGHTALYWYRQSLGQGLEFLIYFQGNSAPDKSGLPSDRFSAERTGGSVSTLTIQRTQQEDSAVYLCASSPQTGISGNTIYFGEGSWLTVV.

This rearrangement joins TRBV19 to TRBJ2-2; TRBD1 might be the D (6 bases). V lost 5 bases, J lost 0 bases, and 10 bases lay in between. This CDR3 spans 15 amino acids. Germline V gene data show CDR1 as LNHDA and CDR2 as SQIVND (reference sequence). The CDR3 DNA is TGTGCCAGTAGTTTTCGGACAGCGAACACCGGGGAGCTGTTTTTT. This sequence encodes CASSFRTANTGELFF.

This rearrangement joins TRBV5-1 to TRBJ1-1; no reliable D call. The CDR3 has 11 amino acids. Germline V gene sequence: CDR1 SGHRS, CDR2 YFSETQ. Between the trimmed V and J ends, which lost 0 bases and 7 bases, there was a span of 4 bases. This chain's CDR3 is CASSLGGEAFF. In DNA, the CDR3 is TGCGCCAGCAGCTTGGGCGGTGAAGCTTTCTTT.

The chain recombines TRBV6-2 or TRBV6-3 with TRBJ2-3; D not resolved. CDR1 and CDR2 from the germline V gene are MNHEY and SVGEGT. The CDR3 totals 12 residues. Trimming left V 7 bases short and J 7 bases short, with 12 bases between. The CDR3 bases are TGTGCCAGCAACCCTACGGGTTATACGCAGTATTTT. It yields the protein CASNPTGYTQYF.

The chain links TRBV4-3 to TRBJ2-2, with D perhaps TRBD1 (5 bases). With 0 bases removed from V and 8 bases from J, the gap between germline ends came to 10 bases. Germline CDR1 and CDR2: LGHNA and YSLEER. This CDR3 spans 14 amino acids. The CDR3 here is CASSQEKGLGELFF. For the CDR3, the DNA is TGCGCCAGCAGCCAAGAGAAGGGGTTGGGGGAGCTGTTTTTT.

The chain combines TRBV28 with TRBJ2-7; tentative D call: TRBD1 (6 bases). Trimming removed 5 bases from V and 1 base from J, with 9 bases in between. The CDR3 totals 13 residues. Germline CDR1 MDHEN, CDR2 SYDVKM. CDR3 nucleotides: TGTGCCAGCAGTAGAGGACAGTCCTACGAGCAGTACTTC. Translated, it gives CASSRGQSYEQYF.

This CDR3 is CASSSTGGVNYGYTF. CDR3 DNA: TGTGCCAGCAGCTCCACAGGGGGAGTTAACTATGGCTACACCTTC. The chain couples TRBV7-3 to TRBJ1-2; the match to TRBD1 covers 8 bases. The length of the CDR3 is 15 residues. CDR1 SGHTA and CDR2 FQGTGA come from the germline V gene. V shed 4 bases, J shed 1 base, and the junction held 5 bases outside the gene matches.

The V call is TRBV28, the J call TRBJ1-1; D possibly corresponds to TRBD1 (5 bases). The CDR3 is made up of 14 amino acids. From germline, CDR1 is MDHEN and CDR2 SYDVKM. Trimming shortened V by 8 bases and J by 5 bases, and 18 bases separated the two germline ends. CDR3 sequence reads: CASLNSFGGTEAFF. CDR3 DNA: TGTGCCAGCCTTAACTCCTTCGGGGGAACTGAAGCTTTCTTT.

The chain employs TRBV5-1 and TRBJ2-1; 8 bases agree with TRBD1. Germline CDR1 is SGHRS and CDR2 is YFSETQ. The trim removed 4 bases at V and 6 bases at J, leaving 9 bases unmatched. The CDR3 runs to 15 residues. The CDR3 nucleotides read TGCGCCAGCAGCAGTGGACAGGGCGGCGGCAATGAGCAGTTCTTC. Amino acid sequence: CASSSGQGGGNEQFF.

J is TRBJ2-5 and V is TRBV30; perhaps TRBD2 as D (6 bases). This CDR3 is built from 14 residues. With 5 bases removed from V and 5 bases from J, the gap between germline ends came to 18 bases. Germline loops: CDR1 GTSNPN, CDR2 SVGIG (reference sequence). DNA for the CDR3: TGTGCCTGGCGACCGCTGGGGGGTTTTGAGACCCAGTACTTC. Translated: CAWRPLGGFETQYF.